The 4 T cell receptor beta chains below come from one sample, sequenced in a study of blood T cell repertoires in COVID-19. The repertoire was sequenced with immunoSEQ multiplex PCR; TCRdb's copy has only in-frame clones and lacks some. The table has 150,000 to 200,000 clones, around 86% seen once. The sample was PBMCs or T cells enriched from blood (not recorded which). The receptor source for this set is a middle-aged woman in a cohort exposed to, infected with or recovered from COVID-19 (not recorded which).

This clone was detected a few times. The chain joins TRBV25-1 to TRBJ2-1; no firm D call. Germline V gene data show CDR1 as MGHDK and CDR2 as SYGVNS. With 3 bases removed from V and 8 bases from J, the gap between germline ends came to 11 bases. This CDR3 is 13 amino acids long. The CDR3 region is CASSDELIYEQFF. The CDR3 DNA sequence: TGTGCCAGCAGTGATGAGTTAATCTATGAGCAGTTCTTC.

This clone was recorded only once. The chain uses TRBV28 and TRBJ1-2; D perhaps matches TRBD1 (6 bases). This CDR3 is 12 amino acids long. From germline, CDR1 is MDHEN and CDR2 SYDVKM. V shed 5 bases and J shed 8 bases, with 12 bases lying between them. The CDR3: CASSPGAGGYTF. The CDR3 DNA sequence: TGTGCCAGCAGTCCAGGGGCTGGAGGCTACACCTTC.

The chain couples TRBV5-4 to TRBJ2-2; 9 positions agree with TRBD2. CDR1 and CDR2 (germline): SGHNT, YYREEE (reference sequence). This CDR3 is built from 18 residues. V lost 4 bases and J lost 7; bases outside the gene matches: 17. The CDR3 reads CASSPRTSAFRGGGELFF. The CDR3 DNA reads as TGTGCCAGCAGCCCCCGGACTAGCGCCTTCCGAGGGGGCGGGGAGCTGTTTTTT.

This clone was found once. The chain employs TRBV12-2 and TRBJ1-6; the table's D gene call, TRBD1, was not cross checked with the DNA. TRBV12-2 is a pseudogene locus. There are 16 residues in the CDR3. CDR3 in DNA: TGTGCAAGTCGCCCCGTCGTTTGGCAGGGCGAAACACCCCTCCACTTT. Protein sequence: CASRPVVWQGETPLHF.